This T cell receptor beta chain came from a study of T cell responses to AZD1222 COVID-19 vaccine. In the study overall: Second-dose intervals near 4 or 12 weeks were combined.

General study findings and limits: Repertoire sampling occurred only after the peak T cell response. Once two AZD1222 doses were given, Spike-specific TCR breadth and depth went up. Donors, mostly white British, included more females; clonal diversity was possibly underestimated.

Germline assignment: CDR1 SGHTA and CDR2 FQGNSA. This CDR3 spans 14 amino acids. Trimming left V 5 bases short and J 1 base short, with 10 bases between. This clone was seen only a few times. Its antigen is unidentified. TCRdb keeps only in-frame clones here, not all; method: immunoSEQ multiplex PCR. The sample consists of tens of thousands of clones, about three quarters of them appearing once. The chain combines TRBV7-2 with TRBJ2-3; D unresolved. This sequence was found in an adult in good health. This material consisted of peripheral blood, taken on day 0 of AZD1222 vaccination. The CDR3 coding sequence is TGTGCCAGCAGCCCCCGTTCGGGCACAGATACGCAGTATTTT. Its translation: CASSPRSGTDTQYF. Looking up the rest from reference TRBV7-2 and TRBJ2-3 gives the full variable domain: GAGVSQSPSNKVTEKGKDVELRCDPISGHTALYWYRQSLGQGLEFLIYFQGNSAPDKSGLPSDRFSAERTGGSVSTLTIQRTQQEDSAVYLCASSPRSGTDTQYFGPGTRLTVL.